The rows below give T cell receptor beta chains drawn from one sample of a study of CD8 T cells in Susac syndrome. TCRdb re-called the immunoSEQ multiplex PCR reads with MiXCR, one entry per CDR3 protein. The repertoire holds 230,000 or so distinct CDR3 sequences, with 95% as singletons. Material: CD4+ T cells from PBMCs. All receptors come from a human donor with multiple sclerosis. CDR3s include the opening cysteine and the closing phenylalanine or tryptophan. D genes are given only for firm matches. A row's size may be missing; if present it is once, few, many or a size class.

TRBJ2-7,NA,TRBV7-9,NA,TGTGCCAGCAGCAGCGACAGGTCACGAGGCGAGCAGTACTTC,CASSSDRSRGEQYF
TRBJ1-2,NA,TRBV12-2,NA,TGTGCAAGTCAACTGCAGTCGTATGGCTACACCTTC,CASQLQSYGYTF
TRBJ2-1,NA,TRBV7-2,NA,TGTGCCAGCAGCTCCCCTGCCAGCGTTGAGCAGTTCTTC,CASSSPASVEQFF
TRBJ1-4,NA,TRBV5-6,NA,TGTGCCAGCAGCTTGACTTTTGTTAATGAAAAACTGTTTTTT,CASSLTFVNEKLFF
TRBJ1-1,NA,TRBV4-1,NA,TGCGCCAGCAGCCAAGAAGCAAATCGCCCGCGAGCTTTCTTT,CASSQEANRPRAFF
TRBJ1-4,TRBD1,TRBV2,NA,TGTGCCAGCGGGTGGGGACAGGTTCGGGAAAAACTGTTTTTT,CASGWGQVREKLFF
TRBJ2-1,TRBD2,TRBV20-1,NA,TGCAGTGCTAGAGATGGGCGGGGGGACAATGAGCAGTTCTTC,CSARDGRGDNEQFF
TRBJ1-2,NA,TRBV6-5,NA,TGTGCCAGCAGTTACGACGACCTCAGTGGCTACACCTTC,CASSYDDLSGYTF
TRBJ1-5,NA,TRBV20-1,NA,TGCAGTGCTAGCCGCTCCGGACAGAATCAGCCCCAGCATTTT,CSASRSGQNQPQHF
TRBJ1-1,NA,TRBV3-1,NA,TGTGCCAGCAGCCAAAATAGATGGACAGCTGAAGCTTTCTTT,CASSQNRWTAEAFF
TRBJ2-1,NA,TRBV7-3,once,TGTGCCAGCAGCCGGGACACGGATGAGCAGTTCTTC,CASSRDTDEQFF
TRBJ1-1,TRBD1,TRBV20-1,NA,TGCAGTGCCCCGACAAGGGGGCTTACTGAAGCTTTCTTT,CSAPTRGLTEAFF
TRBJ2-5,NA,TRBV3-1,NA,TGTGCCAGCAGCCAATTAGTAGGGCTGGGGGAGCAGTACTTC,CASSQLVGLGEQYF
TRBJ2-1,TRBD2,TRBV20-1,NA,TGCAGTGCCCTAGCGGCCTCCTACAATGAGCAGTTCTTC,CSALAASYNEQFF
TRBJ2-1,TRBD2,TRBV5-6,NA,TGTGCCAGCAGCTTAGTGGGAGGGTACCACAATGAGCAGTTCTTC,CASSLVGGYHNEQFF
TRBJ2-7,NA,TRBV6-6,NA,TGTGCCAGCAAGGAGGGAAGACGCCCCTACGAGCAGTACTTC,CASKEGRRPYEQYF
TRBJ2-3,TRBD2,TRBV7-2,NA,TGTGCCAGCAGCTCAAGCGGGGGGGCCTTTTATACGCAGTATTTT,CASSSSGGAFYTQYF
TRBJ2-1,TRBD1,TRBV24-1,once,TGTGCCACCAGTGACGGGACAGGGATCTCCTTCGAGCAGTTCTTC,CATSDGTGISFEQFF
TRBJ1-2,TRBD1,TRBV12-3/TRBV12-4,NA,TGTGCCAGCAGTTTTGGGACAGGAAGGCCTTATGATGGCTACACCTTC,CASSFGTGRPYDGYTF
TRBJ2-1,TRBD1,TRBV29-1,once,TGCAGCGTTGAAGTATTCAGGACAGGTGGTGATGAGCAGTTCTTC,CSVEVFRTGGDEQFF
TRBJ1-2,NA,TRBV20-1,NA,TGCAGTGCTAGTGACAGGTTCTATGGCTACACCTTC,CSASDRFYGYTF
TRBJ1-2,TRBD1,TRBV3-1,once,TGTGCCAGCAGCTTAGGGACAGTCAATGGCTACACCTTC,CASSLGTVNGYTF
TRBJ1-5,TRBD1,TRBV28,NA,TGTGCCATCAAGGACAGGAATAGCAATCAGCCCCAGCATTTT,CAIKDRNSNQPQHF
TRBJ1-1,NA,TRBV2,once,TGTGCCAGCAGTGAAACAGGGATTGAAGCTTTCTTT,CASSETGIEAFF
TRBJ1-2,NA,TRBV6-5,NA,TGTGCCAGCAGTTCTCGGGCGTGGGGATATGGCTACACCTTC,CASSSRAWGYGYTF
TRBJ2-3,NA,TRBV20-1,once,TGCAGTGCTCGCCCCTACACAGATACGCAGTATTTT,CSARPYTDTQYF
TRBJ2-5,NA,TRBV29-1,NA,TGCAGCGGGTTGGAGATAGCTGAGACCCAGTACTTC,CSGLEIAETQYF
TRBJ1-2,TRBD1,TRBV29-1,once,TGCAGCGTTGCTGGGACAGGGGGACGCAACTATGGCTACACCTTC,CSVAGTGGRNYGYTF
TRBJ2-7,TRBD1,TRBV20-1,once,TGCAGTGCAACGGGACAGGTAGTCGAGCAGTACTTC,CSATGQVVEQYF
TRBJ2-5,TRBD1,TRBV20-1,NA,TGCAGTGCTCTCGGGACAGGGCGGGAGGAGACCCAGTACTTC,CSALGTGREETQYF
TRBJ2-5,NA,TRBV2,NA,TGTGCCAGCATGGACTTGCGGGGCCAAGAGACCCAGTACTTC,CASMDLRGQETQYF
TRBJ1-1,NA,TRBV18,once,TGTGCCAGCTCACCACGAGGGGAGGCGAACACTGAAGCTTTCTTT,CASSPRGEANTEAFF
TRBJ2-1,TRBD2,TRBV20-1,NA,TGCAGTGCTACTGCTAGCGGGAGTCTAGGAGAGCAGTTCTTC,CSATASGSLGEQFF
TRBJ1-5,NA,TRBV6-5,NA,TGTGCCAGCAAGATCAGGGCATATAGCAATCAGCCCCAGCATTTT,CASKIRAYSNQPQHF
TRBJ1-1,NA,TRBV2,NA,TGTGCCAGCAGTGGGACACTAGAAGCTTTCTTT,CASSGTLEAFF
TRBJ2-3,NA,TRBV5-1,NA,TGCGCCAGCAGCTTGGAGGCGGGGAACACAGATACGCAGTATTTT,CASSLEAGNTDTQYF
TRBJ1-2,NA,TRBV30,NA,TGTGCCTGGAAATTGACAGGCCGCTATGGCTACACCTTC,CAWKLTGRYGYTF
TRBJ1-2,TRBD1,TRBV4-1,NA,TGCGCCAGCAGCCAAGTAGGGACAGGGGTCGAGGGCTACACCTTC,CASSQVGTGVEGYTF
TRBJ2-1,NA,TRBV5-1,NA,TGCGCCAGCAGCTCGGGCCTCAGGGATCGGAATGAGCAGTTCTTC,CASSSGLRDRNEQFF
TRBJ1-2,NA,TRBV27,few,TGTGCCAGCAGTCCCCGAAATTATGGCTACACCTTC,CASSPRNYGYTF
TRBJ2-5,NA,TRBV2,NA,TGTGCCAGCAGTGATGGAGAATACCAAGAGACCCAGTACTTC,CASSDGEYQETQYF
TRBJ1-2,NA,TRBV29-1,NA,TGCAGCGTTGAGAGGGGAAGAAACTATGGCTACACCTTC,CSVERGRNYGYTF
TRBJ2-6,NA,TRBV30,NA,TGTGCCGGGGACGGTAGCTCTGGGGCCAACGTCCTGACTTTC,CAGDGSSGANVLTF
TRBJ2-7,NA,TRBV20-1,NA,TGCAGTGCTCACCATGGGGGGCAGTACTTC,CSAHHGGQYF
TRBJ1-2,TRBD1,TRBV2,NA,TGTGCCAGCAGTGAGCCCCGGACAGGGGCCGGCTACACCTTC,CASSEPRTGAGYTF
TRBJ2-1,TRBD2,TRBV7-3,NA,TGTGCCAGCAGCTTAATTGGCGGGGGTCCCTACAATGAGCAGTTCTTC,CASSLIGGGPYNEQFF
TRBJ1-2,NA,TRBV27,NA,TGTGCCAGCAGTGACCGGACAAAAGGAAGCTACACCTTC,CASSDRTKGSYTF
TRBJ2-1,NA,TRBV18,NA,TGTGCCAGCTCAGAAAATGGGACACCCTACAATGAGCAGTTCTTC,CASSENGTPYNEQFF